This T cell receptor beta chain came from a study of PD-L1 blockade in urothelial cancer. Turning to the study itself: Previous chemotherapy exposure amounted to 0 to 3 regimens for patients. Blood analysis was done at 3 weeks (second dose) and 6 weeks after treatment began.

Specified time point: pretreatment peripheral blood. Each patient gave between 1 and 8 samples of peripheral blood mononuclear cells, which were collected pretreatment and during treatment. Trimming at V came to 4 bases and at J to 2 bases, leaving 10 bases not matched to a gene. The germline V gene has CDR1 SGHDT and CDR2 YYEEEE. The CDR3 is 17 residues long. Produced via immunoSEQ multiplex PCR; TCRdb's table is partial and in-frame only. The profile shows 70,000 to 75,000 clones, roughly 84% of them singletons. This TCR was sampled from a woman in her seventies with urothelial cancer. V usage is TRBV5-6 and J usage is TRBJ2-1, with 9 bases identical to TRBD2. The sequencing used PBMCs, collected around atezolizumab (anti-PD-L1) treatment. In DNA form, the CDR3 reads TGTGCCAGCAGCAGAAGCGGGAGGACTTTCACCTACAATGAGCAGTTCTTC. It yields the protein CASSRSGRTFTYNEQFF.